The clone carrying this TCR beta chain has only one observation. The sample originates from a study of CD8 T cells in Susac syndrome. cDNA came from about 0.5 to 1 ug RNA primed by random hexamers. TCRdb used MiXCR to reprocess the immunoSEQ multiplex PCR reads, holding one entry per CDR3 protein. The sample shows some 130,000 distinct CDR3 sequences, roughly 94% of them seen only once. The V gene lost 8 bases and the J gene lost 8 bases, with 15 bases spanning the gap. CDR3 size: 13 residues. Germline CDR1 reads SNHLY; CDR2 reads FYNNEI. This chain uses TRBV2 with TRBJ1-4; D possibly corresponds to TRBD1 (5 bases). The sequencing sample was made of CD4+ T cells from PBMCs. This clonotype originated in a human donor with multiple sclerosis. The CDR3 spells CASREGLREKLFF. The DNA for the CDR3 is TGTGCCAGCCGGGAGGGGCTTCGCGAAAAACTGTTTTTT.